The 11 T cell receptor beta chains below come from one sample, sequenced in a study of T cells in Graves' hyperthyroidism and ophthalmopathy. RNA transcripts yielded amplified TCR beta CDR3 regions. Primed by the HTBI set, a first-round RT-PCR was run on the TCR CDR3. TCRdb independently ran MiXCR on the multiplex PCR reads; one entry per CDR3 protein. The data show around 600,000 distinct CDR3 sequences, 14% seen once. Sequenced: blood. These TCRs come from a woman under 30 with Graves' ophthalmopathy.

The table lists this clonotype with many counts. This chain connects TRBV18 to TRBJ1-5; D is possibly TRBD1 (6 bases). The CDR3 is made up of 14 amino acids. Germline CDR1 and CDR2: KGHSH and LQKENI. Trimming took off 2 bases at V and 4 bases at J, with 9 bases between the two ends. The CDR3, as DNA: TGTGCCAGCTCACCAAACAGGGAAAATCAGCCCCAGCATTTT. This translates into CASSPNRENQPQHF.

This clonotype appeared many times. The chain uses TRBV18 and TRBJ2-7; possible D gene TRBD1, 6 bases. The length of the CDR3 is 16 residues. V was trimmed by 3 bases and J by 7 bases, leaving 22 bases between them. The germline gives CDR1 KGHSH, CDR2 LQKENI. The CDR3 DNA sequence: TGTGCCAGCTCACCCTTCCCAGGGGACACCAATTTGGAGCAGTACTTC. It translates to CASSPFPGDTNLEQYF.

There are many counts of this clonotype. This chain joins TRBV6-1 and TRBJ1-1; TRBD1 agrees at 8 bases. V gave up 5 bases and J gave up 0 bases; unmatched junction bases: 8. The V gene's germline CDR1 is MNHNS and CDR2 SASEGT. The CDR3 extends over 16 amino acids. The CDR3 loop reads CASSITGGQLNTEAFF. Written as DNA, the CDR3 is TGTGCCAGCAGTATTACAGGGGGGCAACTGAACACTGAAGCTTTCTTT.

This clonotype was detected only once. This sequence joins TRBV6-1 and TRBJ1-4; D is perhaps TRBD1 (5 bases). From germline, CDR1 is MNHNS and CDR2 SASEGT. Between the trimmed V and J ends, which lost 3 bases and 3 bases, there was a span of 23 bases. The CDR3 has 19 residues. DNA of the CDR3: TGTGCCAGCAGTGACCCTTCCCCCCGGGTGCAGGGAGCTAATGAAAAACTGTTTTTT. This sequence encodes CASSDPSPRVQGANEKLFF.

This clonotype was detected many times. The V call is TRBV7-2, the J call TRBJ1-1; 8 bases fit TRBD1. The germline CDR1 and CDR2 sequences are SGHTA and FQGNSA. The CDR3 contains 16 residues. The trim removed 1 base at V and 1 base at J, leaving 5 bases unmatched. The CDR3 DNA reads TGTGCCAGCAGCTTAGTCGCTCAGGGGGCGAACACTGAAGCTTTCTTT. It yields the protein CASSLVAQGANTEAFF.

This clonotype was detected many times. CDR3: CSASGDLAPSTDTQYF. CDR3 nucleotide sequence: TGCAGTGCCTCGGGGGACTTAGCGCCTAGCACAGATACGCAGTATTTT. The chain employs TRBV20-1 and TRBJ2-3, with a tentative D call TRBD2 (6 bases). V shed 6 bases and J shed 0 bases, with 19 bases lying between them. The length of the CDR3 is 16 residues. Germline CDR1 DFQATT, CDR2 SNEGSKA (reference sequence).

This clonotype was counted many times. The chain couples TRBV12-3 or TRBV12-4 to TRBJ1-2; 9 bases match TRBD1. V was pared by 6 bases and J by 3 bases, with 14 bases of the junction left unmatched. The CDR3 consists of 17 residues. DNA of the CDR3: TGTGCCAGCAGCTCCGGACAGGGGTTCGTATCGGACTATGGCTACACCTTC. Its translation is CASSSGQGFVSDYGYTF.

The chain uses TRBV11-3 and TRBJ2-6; D is perhaps TRBD1 (6 bases). The CDR3 consists of 21 residues. V was cut by 5 bases and J by 2 bases, with 28 bases left in between. The V gene's germline CDR1 is SGHNT and CDR2 YENEEA. The CDR3: CASSLHPPGTSLNAGANVLTF. DNA of the CDR3: TGTGCCAGCAGCCTACATCCTCCCGGGACAAGCCTGAATGCTGGGGCCAACGTCCTGACTTTC.

At least ten counts were recorded for this clonotype. The V gene is TRBV11-3, the J gene TRBJ2-1; TRBD1 is a possible D gene (5 bases). The CDR3 runs 14 residues. Per germline, CDR1 SGHNT and CDR2 YENEEA. Trimming took off 2 bases at V and 5 bases at J, with 10 bases between the two ends. CDR3 nucleotide sequence: TGTGCCAGCAGCTTATTTGCAGGGAACAATGAGCAGTTCTTC. Residues: CASSLFAGNNEQFF.

In this sample, this clonotype turned up many times. The chain employs TRBV12-3 or TRBV12-4 and TRBJ1-1; tentative D call: TRBD1 (6 bases). There are 15 residues in the CDR3. Trimming removed 5 bases at V and 2 bases at J, with 15 bases between. Written as DNA, the CDR3 is TGTGCCAGCAGTCCATCACAGGGAGGAAACACTGAAGCTTTCTTT. Translating gives CASSPSQGGNTEAFF.

This clonotype was counted at least ten times. The V gene is TRBV30, the J gene TRBJ2-7; D may correspond to TRBD1 or TRBD2 (7 bases each). The length of the CDR3 is 16 residues. Germline V gene lookup returns CDR1 GTSNPN and CDR2 SVGIG (reference sequence). V lost 0 bases, J lost 3 bases, and 18 bases lay in between. The CDR3 sequence: CAWSVAGGAFGYEQYF. In nucleotides, the CDR3 is TGTGCCTGGAGTGTAGCAGGGGGGGCTTTTGGCTACGAGCAGTACTTC. Based on the CDR3 plus reference TRBV30 and TRBJ2-7, the full variable domain is SQTIHQWPATLVQPVGSPLSLECTVEGTSNPNLYWYRQAAGRGLQLLFYSVGIGQISSEVPQNLSASRPQDRQFILSSKKLLLSDSGFYLCAWSVAGGAFGYEQYFGPGTRLTVT.